This TCR beta chain came from a study of T cell responses to AZD1222 COVID-19 vaccine (dated by TCRdb to the early 2020s). With regard to the full study: AZD1222 recipients given second doses at about 4 weeks or at about 12 weeks were pooled, since spike-specific TCR depth and breadth were not found to differ between the two schedules. TCR sequencing covered roughly 230 trial participants: about 210 given two doses of AZD1222 and 26 given two doses of MenACWY control vaccine. Enrollment into the trials was organized by age into subgroups of 18-55, 56-69 and 70-plus years, and those subgroups contained about 150, 27 and 61 TCR-sequenced participants, respectively. Results and caveats for the whole study, not just this receptor: A significant rise in spike-specific TCR breadth and depth was observed after two AZD1222 doses relative to day 0 and relative to MenACWY recipients. Conclusions about previously exposed vaccinees are limited, since just five or six AZD1222 recipients were seropositive for SARS-CoV-2 at baseline. Most participants were white British and females outnumbered males, and the authors suggested that clonal diversity may have been underestimated. Reportedly, close to half of the unique spike-specific TCRs recognized epitopes lying outside the regions that are mutated in the B.1.351 and B.1.1.7 variants. In the small 56-69-year group, the increase in depth fell short of significance, most likely because of low power. Because no samples from the day 14 peak response were available, repertoires could be characterized only after the peak T cell response. The vaccine-associated CD4 TCRs covered the entire spike protein, and the dominant responses fell in regions 160-218 and 743-854.

The time point label of this sample denotes: baseline before first vaccination. Vaccinee samples came from UK trials COV001 and COV002, including a single-blind randomized controlled phase 2/3 trial of AZD1222 (ChAdOx1 nCoV-19) in healthy adults. Trial participant PBMC samples were collected at day 0 and day 28 after the second dose for TCRbeta chain sequencing. Looking up the germline V gene (reference sequence) yields CDR1 DFQATT and CDR2 SNEGSKA. The junction shows trimming of 3 bases on V and 4 bases on J, plus 7 bases between the germline ends. Inclusive of the bounding cysteine and phenylalanine, the CDR3 is 11 residues long. Only the CDR3 part of the read is kept: 33 bases, read in frame from the first base. To note about this clone: Its antigen remains undetermined. It has no much larger one-base neighbor in the sample; base qualities were not kept. Different DNA sequences within this sample yield the same CDR3.

The CDR3 regions of human TCRbeta chains were analyzed by immunosequencing. The study's own analysis went as follows. Repertoire TCRs were matched against a reference library of SARS-CoV-2-specific TCRs generated with the MIRA antigen-specificity platform. Breadth meant the fraction of unique TCRs that were SARS-CoV-2-associated, whereas depth meant the fraction of total T cells that were SARS-CoV-2-associated. Each spike-specific TCR was assigned to its reactive spike region and to a CD4 or CD8 class using the MIRA data. Log10-transformed breadth and depth values were compared by one-way ANOVA with Sidak's multiple comparisons tests. TCRdb provides this immuneACCESS table in a form limited to in-frame rearrangements. Some clones are lacking; in checked studies, under half of them reflect an unresolved V gene, and why the rest are absent is not known. The DNA was the basis for D and trimming; V, J and clone size are from that table. The sample contains about 120,000 clones, 75% to 90% of them found a single time. The ten most abundant clones make up around 3.1% of the sample.

The sequences come from peripheral blood, collected on day 0 of AZD1222 vaccination. The receptor comes from an adult in good health. The rearranged segments are TRBV20-1 and TRBJ2-7; a tentative D call is TRBD1 (5 bases match). The nucleotides are TGCAGTGCTAGGGGGCAGTACGAGCAGTACTTC. It translates as CSARGQYEQYF.